The clone carrying this TCR beta chain was found a few times. This CDR3 spans 15 amino acids. Trimming left V 6 bases short and J 5 bases short, with 16 bases between. Per the germline V gene, CDR1 is SGHTA and CDR2 is FQGTGA. The sample belongs to a study of blood T cell repertoires in COVID-19. As for the study in general: Samples taken during acute and convalescent COVID-19 were collected in the United States, Italy and Spain. PBMCs, B-cell-depleted T cells, or T cells were the source of the cDNA or gDNA that made up the material.

Those enrolled in Seattle joined during active infection and were followed longitudinally afterward. The protocol was immunoSEQ multiplex PCR, while the TCRdb copy is restricted to in-frame clones and leaves out a portion. The repertoire holds about 300,000 clones, roughly 80% seen once, with more than 1.1% in the top ten. The sample was peripheral blood. This sequence joins TRBV7-3 and TRBJ2-2; a weak D match, TRBD1 (6 bases). The source of this sequence is a human donor with COVID-19, enrolled during active disease. The donor label of this sample is uncertain. The CDR3 spells CASSPGHSVTGELFF. CDR3 in DNA: TGTGCCAGCAGTCCGGGACATTCGGTTACCGGGGAGCTGTTTTTT.